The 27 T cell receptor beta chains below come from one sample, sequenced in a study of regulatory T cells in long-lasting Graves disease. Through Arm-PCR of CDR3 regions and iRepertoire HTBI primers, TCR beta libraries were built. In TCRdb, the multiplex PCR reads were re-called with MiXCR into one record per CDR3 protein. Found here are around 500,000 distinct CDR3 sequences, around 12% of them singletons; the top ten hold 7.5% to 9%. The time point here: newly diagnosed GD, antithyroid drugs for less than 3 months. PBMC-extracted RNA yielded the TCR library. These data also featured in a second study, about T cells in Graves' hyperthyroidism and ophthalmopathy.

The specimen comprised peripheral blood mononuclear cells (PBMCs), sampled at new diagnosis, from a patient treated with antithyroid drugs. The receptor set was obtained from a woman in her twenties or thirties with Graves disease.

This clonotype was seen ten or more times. CDR3 nucleotides: TGTGCCAGCAGTTACATTCGGCGGCCAGGCCATAATTCACCCCTCCACTTT. As protein: CASSYIRRPGHNSPLHF. V is TRBV28 and J is TRBJ1-6, with D hard to call. Germline CDR1 MDHEN, CDR2 SYDVKM. The CDR3 sequence is 17 residues long. V gave up 4 bases and J gave up 5 bases, with 18 bases separating them.

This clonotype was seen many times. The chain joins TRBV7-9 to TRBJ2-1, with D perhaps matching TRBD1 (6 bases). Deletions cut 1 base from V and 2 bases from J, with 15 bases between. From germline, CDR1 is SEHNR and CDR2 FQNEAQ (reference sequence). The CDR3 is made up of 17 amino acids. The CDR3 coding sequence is TGTGCCAGCAGCTTAGAGAGCACAGGGCGGCCCTACAATGAGCAGTTCTTC. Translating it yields CASSLESTGRPYNEQFF.

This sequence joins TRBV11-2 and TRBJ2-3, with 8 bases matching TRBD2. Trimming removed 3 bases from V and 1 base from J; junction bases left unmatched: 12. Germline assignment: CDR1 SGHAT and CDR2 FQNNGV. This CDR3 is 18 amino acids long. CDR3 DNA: TGTGCCAGCAGCTTCTCAAAGGCCGGGACTAGGGGCACAGATACGCAGTATTTT. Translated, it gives CASSFSKAGTRGTDTQYF.

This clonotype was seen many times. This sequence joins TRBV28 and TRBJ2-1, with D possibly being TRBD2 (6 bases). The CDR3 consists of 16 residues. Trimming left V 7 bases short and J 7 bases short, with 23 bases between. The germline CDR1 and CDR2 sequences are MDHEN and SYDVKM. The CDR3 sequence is CASTSQVAGSRNEQFF. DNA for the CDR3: TGTGCCAGCACTTCCCAAGTGGCGGGGTCGCGGAATGAGCAGTTCTTC. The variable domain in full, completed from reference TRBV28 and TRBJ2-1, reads DVKVTQSSRYLVKRTGEKVFLECVQDMDHENMFWYRQDPGLGLRLIYFSYDVKMKEKGDIPEGYSVSREKKERFSLILESASTNQTSMYLCASTSQVAGSRNEQFFGPGTRLTVL.

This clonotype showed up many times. The CDR3 nucleotides read TGTGCCAGCAGTTTAGGGGAGGGACTAGCGGTCTACGAGCAGTACTTC. Its protein product is CASSLGEGLAVYEQYF. This chain connects TRBV27 to TRBJ2-7; TRBD2 matches 11 bases. The CDR3 is made up of 16 amino acids. CDR1 and CDR2 from the germline V gene are MNHEY and SMNVEV (reference sequence). V lost 2 bases to trimming and J lost 3 bases; unmatched junction nucleotides: 6.

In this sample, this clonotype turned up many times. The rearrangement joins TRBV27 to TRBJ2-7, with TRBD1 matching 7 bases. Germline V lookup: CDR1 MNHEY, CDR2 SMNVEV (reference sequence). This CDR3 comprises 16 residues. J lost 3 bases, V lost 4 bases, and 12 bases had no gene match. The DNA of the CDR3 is TGTGCCAGCAGTTCTGCAAGGGGGCTTCGGATCTACGAGCAGTACTTC. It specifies CASSSARGLRIYEQYF.

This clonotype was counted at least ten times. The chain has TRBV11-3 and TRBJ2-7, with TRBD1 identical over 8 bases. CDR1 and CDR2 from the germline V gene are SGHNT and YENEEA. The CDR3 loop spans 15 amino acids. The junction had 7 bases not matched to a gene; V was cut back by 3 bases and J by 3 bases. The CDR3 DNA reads TGTGCCAGCAGCTTTAGGACGGACAGGGACTACGAGCAGTACTTC. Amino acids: CASSFRTDRDYEQYF.

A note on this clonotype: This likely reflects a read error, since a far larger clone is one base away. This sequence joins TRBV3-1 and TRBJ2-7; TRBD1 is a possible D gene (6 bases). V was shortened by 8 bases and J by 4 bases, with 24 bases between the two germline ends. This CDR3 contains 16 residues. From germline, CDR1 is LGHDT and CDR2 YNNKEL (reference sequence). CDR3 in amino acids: CASGRPTGSLLYEQYF. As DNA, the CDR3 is TGTGCCAGCGGTCGCCCGACAGGATCCCTATTGTACGAGCAGTACTTC.

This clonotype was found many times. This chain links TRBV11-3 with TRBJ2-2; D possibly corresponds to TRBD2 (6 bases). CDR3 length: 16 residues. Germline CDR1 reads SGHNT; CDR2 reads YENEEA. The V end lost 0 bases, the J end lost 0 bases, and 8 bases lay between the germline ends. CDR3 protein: CASSLEEGANTGELFF. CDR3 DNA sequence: TGTGCCAGCAGCTTAGAGGAGGGCGCGAACACCGGGGAGCTGTTTTTT. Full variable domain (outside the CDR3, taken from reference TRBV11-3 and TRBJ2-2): EAGVVQSPRYKIIEKKQPVAFWCNPISGHNTLYWYLQNLGQGPELLIRYENEEAVDDSQLPKDRFSAERLKGVDSTLKIQPAELGDSAVYLCASSLEEGANTGELFFGEGSRLTVL.

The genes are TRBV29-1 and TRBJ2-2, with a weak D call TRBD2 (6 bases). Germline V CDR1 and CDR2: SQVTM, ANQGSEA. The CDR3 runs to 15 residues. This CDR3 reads CSAPQGTGDAGELFF. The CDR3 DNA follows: TGCAGTGCCCCTCAAGGGACGGGGGACGCCGGGGAGCTGTTTTTT.

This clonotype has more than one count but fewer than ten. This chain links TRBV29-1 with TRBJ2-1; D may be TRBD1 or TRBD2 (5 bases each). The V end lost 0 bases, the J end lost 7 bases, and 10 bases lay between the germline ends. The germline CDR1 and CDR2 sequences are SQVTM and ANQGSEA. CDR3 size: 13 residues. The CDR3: CSVEDRGQNEQFF. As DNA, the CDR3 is TGCAGCGTTGAAGATCGGGGCCAGAATGAGCAGTTCTTC.

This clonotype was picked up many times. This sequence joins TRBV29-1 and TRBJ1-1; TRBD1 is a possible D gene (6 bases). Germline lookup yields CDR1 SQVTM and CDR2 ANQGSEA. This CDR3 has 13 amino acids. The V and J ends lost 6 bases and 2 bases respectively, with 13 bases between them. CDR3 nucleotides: TGCAGCGTCTTCGCACAGGGTAACACTGAAGCTTTCTTT. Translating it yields CSVFAQGNTEAFF.

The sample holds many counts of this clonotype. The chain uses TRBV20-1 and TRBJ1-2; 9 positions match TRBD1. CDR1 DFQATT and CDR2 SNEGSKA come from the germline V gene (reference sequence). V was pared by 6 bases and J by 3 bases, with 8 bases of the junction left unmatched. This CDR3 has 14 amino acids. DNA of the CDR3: TGCAGTGCCCCAAGCCGGGACAGGGACTATGGCTACACCTTC. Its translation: CSAPSRDRDYGYTF.

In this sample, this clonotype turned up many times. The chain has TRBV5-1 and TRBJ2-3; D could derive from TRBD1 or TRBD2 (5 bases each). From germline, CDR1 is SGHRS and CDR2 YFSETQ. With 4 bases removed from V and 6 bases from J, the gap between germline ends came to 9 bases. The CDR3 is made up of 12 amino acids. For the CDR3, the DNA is TGCGCCAGCAGCATTGAGGGGGATACGCAGTATTTT. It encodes CASSIEGDTQYF. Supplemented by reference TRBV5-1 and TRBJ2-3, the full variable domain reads KAGVTQTPRYLIKTRGQQVTLSCSPISGHRSVSWYQQTPGQGLQFLFEYFSETQRNKGNFPGRFSGRQFSNSRSEMNVSTLELGDSALYLCASSIEGDTQYFGPGTRLTVL.

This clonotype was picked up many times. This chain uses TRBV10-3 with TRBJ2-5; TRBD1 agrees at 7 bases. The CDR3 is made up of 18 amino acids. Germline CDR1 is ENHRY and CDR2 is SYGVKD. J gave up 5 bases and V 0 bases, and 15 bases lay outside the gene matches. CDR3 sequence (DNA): TGTGCCATCAGTGAGTCCCCCGTGACAGGGACCCCAGGGGAGACCCAGTACTTC. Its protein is CAISESPVTGTPGETQYF.

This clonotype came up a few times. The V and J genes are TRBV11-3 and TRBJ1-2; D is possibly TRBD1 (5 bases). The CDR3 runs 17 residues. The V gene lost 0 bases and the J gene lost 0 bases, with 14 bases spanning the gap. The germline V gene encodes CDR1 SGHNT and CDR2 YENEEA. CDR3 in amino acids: CASSLEMQGAANYGYTF. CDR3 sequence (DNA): TGTGCCAGCAGCTTAGAAATGCAGGGAGCCGCTAACTATGGCTACACCTTC.

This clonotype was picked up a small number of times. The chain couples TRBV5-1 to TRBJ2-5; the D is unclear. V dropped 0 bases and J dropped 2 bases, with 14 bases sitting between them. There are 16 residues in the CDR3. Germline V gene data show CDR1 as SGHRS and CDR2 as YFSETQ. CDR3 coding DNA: TGCGCCAGCAGCTTGGGGGCTTCGCAAACTCAAGAGACCCAGTACTTC. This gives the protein CASSLGASQTQETQYF.

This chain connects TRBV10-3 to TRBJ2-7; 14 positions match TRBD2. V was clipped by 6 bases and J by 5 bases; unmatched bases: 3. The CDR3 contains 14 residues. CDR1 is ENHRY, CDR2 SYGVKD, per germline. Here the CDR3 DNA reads TGTGCCATCAGAAAGGGACTAGCGGGAGACGAGCAGTACTTC. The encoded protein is CAIRKGLAGDEQYF.

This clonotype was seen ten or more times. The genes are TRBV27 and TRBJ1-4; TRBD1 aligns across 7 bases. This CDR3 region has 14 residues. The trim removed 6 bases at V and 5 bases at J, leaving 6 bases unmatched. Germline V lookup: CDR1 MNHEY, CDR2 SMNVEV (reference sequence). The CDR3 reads CASSPQGGNEKLFF. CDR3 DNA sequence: TGTGCCAGCAGCCCGCAGGGGGGGAATGAAAAACTGTTTTTT.

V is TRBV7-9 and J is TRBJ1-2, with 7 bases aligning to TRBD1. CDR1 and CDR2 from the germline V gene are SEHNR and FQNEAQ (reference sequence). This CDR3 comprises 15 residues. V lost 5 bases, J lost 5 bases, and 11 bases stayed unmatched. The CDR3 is CASSSTGVSGYGYTF. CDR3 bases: TGTGCCAGCAGCAGCACAGGGGTCTCAGGATATGGCTACACCTTC.

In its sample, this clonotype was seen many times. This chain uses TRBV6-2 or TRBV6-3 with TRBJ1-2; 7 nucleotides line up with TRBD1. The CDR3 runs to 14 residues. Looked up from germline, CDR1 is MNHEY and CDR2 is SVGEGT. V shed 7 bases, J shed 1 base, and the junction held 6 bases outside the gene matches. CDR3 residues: CASNRDRDNYGYTF. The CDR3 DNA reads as TGTGCCAGCAACCGAGACAGGGATAACTATGGCTACACCTTC.

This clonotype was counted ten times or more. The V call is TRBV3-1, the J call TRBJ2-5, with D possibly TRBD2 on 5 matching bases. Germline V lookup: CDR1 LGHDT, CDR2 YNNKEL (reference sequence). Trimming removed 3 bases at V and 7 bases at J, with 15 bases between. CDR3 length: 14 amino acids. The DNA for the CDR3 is TGTGCCAGCAGCCACGACTACAGAGTTGGGACCCAGTACTTC. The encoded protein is CASSHDYRVGTQYF.

CDR3 DNA: TGTGCCAGCAGCTCGCCGACTAGCGGGAGAACAGATACGCAGTATTTT. It encodes CASSSPTSGRTDTQYF. The gene calls are TRBV5-4 and TRBJ2-3, with TRBD2 identical over 12 bases. The CDR3 is made up of 16 amino acids. V gave up 3 bases and J gave up 3 bases; unmatched junction bases: 5. CDR1 SGHNT and CDR2 YYREEE come from the germline V gene (reference sequence).

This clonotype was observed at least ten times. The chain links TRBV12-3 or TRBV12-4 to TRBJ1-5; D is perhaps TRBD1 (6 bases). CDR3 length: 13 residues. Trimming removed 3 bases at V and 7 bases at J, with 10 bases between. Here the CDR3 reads CASSFAGGQPQHF. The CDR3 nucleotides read TGTGCCAGCAGTTTCGCCGGGGGCCAGCCCCAGCATTTT.

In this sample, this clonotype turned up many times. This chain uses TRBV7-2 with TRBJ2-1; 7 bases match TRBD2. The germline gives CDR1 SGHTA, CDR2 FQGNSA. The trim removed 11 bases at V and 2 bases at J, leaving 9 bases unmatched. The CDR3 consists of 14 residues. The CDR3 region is CAVLGRETYNEQFF. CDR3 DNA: TGTGCCGTCCTCGGGCGGGAGACCTACAATGAGCAGTTCTTC.

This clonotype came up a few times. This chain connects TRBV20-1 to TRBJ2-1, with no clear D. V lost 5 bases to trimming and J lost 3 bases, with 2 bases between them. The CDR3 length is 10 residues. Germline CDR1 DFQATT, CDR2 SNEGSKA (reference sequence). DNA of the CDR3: TGCAGTGCTCTCTACAATGAGCAGTTCTTC. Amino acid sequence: CSALYNEQFF.

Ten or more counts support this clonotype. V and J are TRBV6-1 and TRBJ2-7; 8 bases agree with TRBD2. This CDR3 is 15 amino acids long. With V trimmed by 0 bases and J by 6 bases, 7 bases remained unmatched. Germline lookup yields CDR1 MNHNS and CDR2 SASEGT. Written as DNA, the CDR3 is TGTGCCAGCAGTGAAGCTAGCGGGATACCCTCCGAGCAGTACTTC. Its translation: CASSEASGIPSEQYF.